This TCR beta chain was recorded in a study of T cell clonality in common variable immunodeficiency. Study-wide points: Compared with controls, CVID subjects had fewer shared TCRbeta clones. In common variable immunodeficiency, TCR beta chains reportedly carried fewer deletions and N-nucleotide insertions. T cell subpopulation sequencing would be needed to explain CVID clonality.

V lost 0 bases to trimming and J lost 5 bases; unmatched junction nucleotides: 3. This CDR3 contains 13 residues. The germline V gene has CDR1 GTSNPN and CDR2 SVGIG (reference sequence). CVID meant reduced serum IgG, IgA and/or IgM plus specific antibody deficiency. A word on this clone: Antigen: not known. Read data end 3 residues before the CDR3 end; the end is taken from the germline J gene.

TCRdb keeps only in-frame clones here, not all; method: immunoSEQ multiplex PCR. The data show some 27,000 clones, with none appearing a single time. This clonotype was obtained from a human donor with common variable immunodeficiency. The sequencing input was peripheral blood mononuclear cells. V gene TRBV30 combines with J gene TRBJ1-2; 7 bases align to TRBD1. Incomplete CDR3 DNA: TGTGCCTGGAGTGTGGGACAGCGGTATGGC. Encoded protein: CAWSVGQRYG. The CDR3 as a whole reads CAWSVGQRYGYTF.